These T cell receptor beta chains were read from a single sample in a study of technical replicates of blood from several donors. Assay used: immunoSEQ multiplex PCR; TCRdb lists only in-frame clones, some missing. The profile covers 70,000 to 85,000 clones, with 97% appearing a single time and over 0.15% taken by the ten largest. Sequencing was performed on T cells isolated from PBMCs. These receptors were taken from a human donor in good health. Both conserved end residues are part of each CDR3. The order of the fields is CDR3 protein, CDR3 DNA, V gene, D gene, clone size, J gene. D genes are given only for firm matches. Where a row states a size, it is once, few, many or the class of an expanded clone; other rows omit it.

CDR3: CASGALSGGRNEQFF
DNA: TGTGCCAGCGGGGCCCTTAGTGGGGGGAGGAATGAGCAGTTCTTC
V: TRBV28
D: .
size: .
J: TRBJ2-1

CDR3: CASNTQGAGTGELFF
DNA: TGTGCCAGCAACACACAGGGGGCTGGCACCGGGGAGCTGTTTTTT
V: TRBV6-1
D: TRBD1
size: .
J: TRBJ2-2

CDR3: CASRRGYEQYF
DNA: TGTGCCAGCCGCAGGGGCTACGAGCAGTACTTC
V: TRBV7-9
D: .
size: once
J: TRBJ2-7

CDR3: CASSLFDSTQETQYF
DNA: TGTGCCAGCAGCTTATTTGACAGTACTCAAGAGACCCAGTACTTC
V: TRBV7-9
D: .
size: .
J: TRBJ2-5

CDR3: CASRSRGRGSDTQYF
DNA: TGTGCCAGCAGGTCCCGGGGGAGAGGCTCAGATACGCAGTATTTT
V: TRBV25-1
D: .
size: .
J: TRBJ2-3

CDR3: CATGRGPPPNEQFF
DNA: TGTGCCACGGGGCGGGGACCACCGCCCAATGAGCAGTTCTTC
V: TRBV19
D: .
size: .
J: TRBJ2-1

CDR3: CASTHGGSSYNSPLHF
DNA: TGTGCCAGCACCCACGGGGGAAGCTCCTATAATTCACCCCTCCACTTT
V: TRBV6-6
D: .
size: .
J: TRBJ1-6

CDR3: CASSWDRGIHGLGELFF
DNA: TGTGCCAGCAGCTGGGACAGGGGAATCCACGGGCTCGGGGAGCTGTTTTTT
V: TRBV14
D: TRBD1
size: .
J: TRBJ2-2

CDR3: CASSLRQYGYTF
DNA: TGTGCCAGCAGTTTACGACAATATGGCTACACCTTC
V: TRBV28
D: .
size: once
J: TRBJ1-2

CDR3: CASSLQFGDEAFF
DNA: TGTGCTAGCAGCTTGCAGTTCGGGGATGAAGCTTTCTTT
V: TRBV7-7
D: .
size: .
J: TRBJ1-1

CDR3: CASSYSGGSSNQPQHF
DNA: TGTGCCAGCAGTTACTCTGGAGGGTCGAGCAATCAGCCCCAGCATTTT
V: TRBV6-5
D: .
size: .
J: TRBJ1-5

CDR3: CSVEAVGYEQYF
DNA: TGCAGCGTTGAAGCTGTCGGGTACGAGCAGTACTTC
V: TRBV29-1
D: .
size: .
J: TRBJ2-7

CDR3: CASSLGREIETQYF
DNA: TGTGCCAGCAGTTTAGGACGGGAGATTGAGACCCAGTACTTC
V: TRBV28
D: .
size: .
J: TRBJ2-5

CDR3: CASSPTSFEQFF
DNA: TGTGCCAGCAGTCCTACTAGTTTCGAGCAGTTCTTC
V: TRBV27
D: .
size: .
J: TRBJ2-1

CDR3: CASSPTSMGANEKLFF
DNA: TGTGCCAGCAGCCCTACAAGTATGGGGGCGAATGAAAAACTGTTTTTT
V: TRBV7-6
D: .
size: .
J: TRBJ1-4

CDR3: CASSLSQWYEQYF
DNA: TGTGCCAGCAGCTTAAGTCAGTGGTACGAGCAGTACTTC
V: TRBV11-3
D: .
size: .
J: TRBJ2-7

CDR3: CASSGGGGYTEAFF
DNA: TGTGCCAGCAGCGGGGGTGGGGGATACACTGAAGCTTTCTTT
V: TRBV6-5
D: .
size: few
J: TRBJ1-1

CDR3: CASSDLLAGAADTQYF
DNA: TGTGCCAGCAGTGATCTGCTAGCGGGAGCTGCAGATACGCAGTATTTT
V: TRBV2
D: TRBD2
size: .
J: TRBJ2-3

CDR3: CASSSGTSGRVYEQFF
DNA: TGTGCCAGCAGTTCCGGGACTAGCGGGAGGGTATATGAGCAGTTCTTC
V: TRBV28
D: TRBD2
size: .
J: TRBJ2-1

CDR3: CATGLAGNEQYF
DNA: TGTGCCACCGGACTAGCGGGGAACGAGCAGTACTTC
V: TRBV19
D: TRBD2
size: .
J: TRBJ2-7

CDR3: CASSLASMGGPGGEQFF
DNA: TGTGCCAGCAGCTTAGCGAGTATGGGGGGGCCAGGGGGCGAGCAGTTCTTC
V: TRBV11-3
D: .
size: .
J: TRBJ2-1

CDR3: CAWSPTGRGGQPQYF
DNA: TGTGCCTGGAGCCCAACGGGGCGGGGGGGCCAGCCCCAGTACTTC
V: TRBV30
D: TRBD2
size: .
J: TRBJ2-5

CDR3: CASSARGYTYNEQFF
DNA: TGTGCCAGCAGCGCCCGAGGGTACACCTACAATGAGCAGTTCTTC
V: TRBV7-9
D: .
size: .
J: TRBJ2-1

CDR3: CASSLANGRLGGYTF
DNA: TGTGCCAGCAGCTTAGCGAACGGCCGATTGGGCGGCTACACCTTC
V: TRBV7-9
D: .
size: .
J: TRBJ1-2

CDR3: CASSLELAGPDTQYF
DNA: TGCGCCAGCAGCTTGGAGCTAGCGGGACCGGATACGCAGTATTTT
V: TRBV5-1
D: TRBD2
size: .
J: TRBJ2-3

CDR3: CASSEPGDNQPQHF
DNA: TGCGCCAGCAGTGAGCCAGGGGACAATCAGCCCCAGCATTTT
V: TRBV10-2
D: .
size: .
J: TRBJ1-5

CDR3: CAWSPILSSVIIRDEQYF
DNA: TGTGCCTGGAGCCCCATTTTGTCATCGGTCATAATACGGGACGAGCAGTACTTC
V: TRBV30
D: .
size: .
J: TRBJ2-7

CDR3: CASSLWTAQETQYF
DNA: TGTGCCAGCAGCTTATGGACAGCTCAAGAGACCCAGTACTTC
V: TRBV11-3
D: .
size: once
J: TRBJ2-5

CDR3: CASSGNEQGWSSYNSPLHF
DNA: TGTGCCAGCAGCGGGAATGAGCAGGGATGGAGCTCCTATAATTCACCCCTCCACTTT
V: TRBV7-8
D: .
size: .
J: TRBJ1-6

CDR3: CASSLPSGSYEQYF
DNA: TGTGCCAGCAGCTTGCCTAGCGGGAGTTACGAGCAGTACTTC
V: TRBV7-2
D: TRBD2
size: .
J: TRBJ2-7

CDR3: CASSLDNRQGVTNEKLFF
DNA: TGCGCCAGCAGCCTTGATAATCGTCAGGGGGTAACTAATGAAAAACTGTTTTTT
V: TRBV4-1
D: TRBD1
size: .
J: TRBJ1-4

CDR3: CASSLARGSQPQHF
DNA: TGTGCCAGCAGCTTGGCCAGGGGTAGCCAGCCCCAGCATTTT
V: TRBV5-6
D: .
size: .
J: TRBJ1-5

CDR3: CASRSGGSTEAFF
DNA: TGTGCCAGCAGGTCAGGGGGTAGTACTGAAGCTTTCTTT
V: TRBV5-8
D: TRBD1
size: .
J: TRBJ1-1

CDR3: CASSLYGMTGKGNEQFF
DNA: TGTGCCAGCAGTCTTTACGGGATGACAGGTAAAGGCAATGAGCAGTTCTTC
V: TRBV27
D: .
size: once
J: TRBJ2-1

CDR3: CASSQRSGSTGELFF
DNA: TGTGCCAGCAGCCAAAGGTCCGGGAGCACCGGGGAGCTGTTTTTT
V: TRBV14
D: .
size: .
J: TRBJ2-2

CDR3: CASSLVRQGDDTEAFF
DNA: TGTGCCAGCAGTTTAGTCCGACAGGGCGACGACACTGAAGCTTTCTTT
V: TRBV27
D: TRBD1
size: .
J: TRBJ1-1

CDR3: CASSAELLSGANVLTF
DNA: TGTGCCAGCAGTGCTGAATTACTCTCTGGGGCCAACGTCCTGACTTTC
V: TRBV6-1
D: .
size: .
J: TRBJ2-6

CDR3: CASSQGQGGGYEQYF
DNA: TGTGCCAGCAGCCAAGGACAGGGAGGGGGTTACGAGCAGTACTTC
V: TRBV11-2
D: .
size: .
J: TRBJ2-7

CDR3: CASSTTGQGSGNTIYF
DNA: TGCGCCAGCAGCACAACTGGACAGGGCTCTGGAAACACCATATATTTT
V: TRBV5-1
D: TRBD1
size: .
J: TRBJ1-3

CDR3: CASSPTGGELFF
DNA: TGTGCCAGCAGCCCGACGGGTGGGGAGCTGTTTTTT
V: TRBV5-6
D: .
size: .
J: TRBJ2-2

CDR3: CASSSLGLAATNEKLFF
DNA: TGTGCCAGCAGCTCTCTCGGACTGGCTGCAACTAATGAAAAACTGTTTTTT
V: TRBV11-2
D: .
size: .
J: TRBJ1-4

CDR3: CASSGQGNTEAFF
DNA: TGTGCCAGCAGTGGGCAGGGGAACACTGAAGCTTTCTTT
V: TRBV6-5
D: .
size: .
J: TRBJ1-1

CDR3: CASSIAGGNQPQHF
DNA: TGTGCCAGTAGTATAGCGGGAGGCAATCAGCCCCAGCATTTT
V: TRBV19
D: .
size: .
J: TRBJ1-5

CDR3: CASSLGTTQETQYF
DNA: TGCGCCAGCAGCTTGGGAACTACTCAAGAGACCCAGTACTTC
V: TRBV5-1
D: .
size: .
J: TRBJ2-5

CDR3: CASSSLITDTQYF
DNA: TGTGCCAGCAGCTCTCTAATCACAGATACGCAGTATTTT
V: TRBV7-8
D: .
size: .
J: TRBJ2-3

CDR3: CASSLGGGNPQETQYF
DNA: TGCGCCAGCAGCTTGGGGGGGGGCAATCCCCAAGAGACCCAGTACTTC
V: TRBV5-1
D: .
size: .
J: TRBJ2-5

CDR3: CASSLVGGATTEAFF
DNA: TGTGCCAGCAGCTTAGTGGGAGGGGCAACCACTGAAGCTTTCTTT
V: TRBV7-8
D: .
size: .
J: TRBJ1-1

CDR3: CASIPLAESAYEQYF
DNA: TGTGCCAGCATACCGTTAGCGGAGTCAGCCTACGAGCAGTACTTC
V: TRBV6-1
D: .
size: .
J: TRBJ2-7

CDR3: CASSVERGTQYF
DNA: TGTGCCAGCAGTGTCGAAAGGGGTACGCAGTACTTC
V: TRBV6-1
D: .
size: .
J: TRBJ2-7

CDR3: CASSVGEGWGYTF
DNA: TGTGCCAGCAGCGTAGGTGAGGGATGGGGCTACACCTTC
V: TRBV9
D: .
size: .
J: TRBJ1-2

CDR3: CASSFTGGAHQPQHF
DNA: TGTGCCAGTAGTTTTACAGGGGGCGCCCATCAGCCCCAGCATTTT
V: TRBV19
D: TRBD1
size: once
J: TRBJ1-5

CDR3: CASSIVSDTEAFF
DNA: TGTGCCAGCAGCATCGTTTCGGACACTGAAGCTTTCTTT
V: TRBV9
D: .
size: .
J: TRBJ1-1

CDR3: CASSTLAGGPYNEQFF
DNA: TGTGCCAGCAGCACTTTAGCGGGAGGGCCTTACAATGAGCAGTTCTTC
V: TRBV5-4
D: TRBD2
size: .
J: TRBJ2-1

CDR3: CASSSTSGAYNEQFF
DNA: TGTGCCAGCAGTTCAACTAGCGGGGCCTACAATGAGCAGTTCTTC
V: TRBV6-5
D: TRBD2
size: .
J: TRBJ2-1

CDR3: CASRDSGGQETQYF
DNA: TGTGCCAGCAGGGACTCCGGGGGGCAAGAGACCCAGTACTTC
V: TRBV6-6
D: TRBD2
size: .
J: TRBJ2-5

CDR3: CASSWRTSGYNEQFF
DNA: TGTGCCAGCAGCTGGAGGACTAGCGGGTACAATGAGCAGTTCTTC
V: TRBV5-8
D: TRBD2
size: .
J: TRBJ2-1

CDR3: CASSNMGPVNEQFF
DNA: TGTGCCAGCAGCAATATGGGCCCCGTCAATGAGCAGTTCTTC
V: TRBV27
D: .
size: .
J: TRBJ2-1

CDR3: CASSLAPGQGGEKLFF
DNA: TGCGCCAGCAGCTTAGCGCCGGGACAGGGAGGTGAAAAACTGTTTTTT
V: TRBV5-1
D: TRBD1
size: .
J: TRBJ1-4

CDR3: CASSDRGPPSSETQYF
DNA: TGTGCCAGCAGTGATAGGGGTCCCCCCTCCTCGGAGACCCAGTACTTC
V: TRBV2
D: .
size: .
J: TRBJ2-5

CDR3: CASSETGAHYGYTF
DNA: TGTGCCAGCAGCGAGACAGGGGCCCACTATGGCTACACCTTC
V: TRBV7-9
D: TRBD1
size: .
J: TRBJ1-2